This TCR beta chain emerged from a study of blood T cells in healthy people across ages. Using a J-beta primer mix together with a sample-barcoded 5' primer, a second PCR was run for roughly 6 to 12 cycles. Each CDR3 protein gets one entry after TCRdb re-called the 5' RACE reads with MiXCR. Among 700,000 or so distinct CDR3 sequences listed, approximately 40% were seen once. This clonotype has just a few counts. Germline V gene data show CDR1 as MDHEN and CDR2 as SYDVKM. This CDR3 is built from 15 residues. V shed 4 bases, J shed 1 base, and the junction held 5 bases outside the gene matches. Material: blood. The clonotype was recovered from a man at least 80 years old in good health. The rearrangement uses TRBV28 and TRBJ2-5; TRBD2 aligns across 8 bases. The CDR3 coding sequence is TGTGCCAGCAGTTCCCCCCGGGGGGGCCAAGAGACCCAGTACTTC. As protein: CASSSPRGGQETQYF.